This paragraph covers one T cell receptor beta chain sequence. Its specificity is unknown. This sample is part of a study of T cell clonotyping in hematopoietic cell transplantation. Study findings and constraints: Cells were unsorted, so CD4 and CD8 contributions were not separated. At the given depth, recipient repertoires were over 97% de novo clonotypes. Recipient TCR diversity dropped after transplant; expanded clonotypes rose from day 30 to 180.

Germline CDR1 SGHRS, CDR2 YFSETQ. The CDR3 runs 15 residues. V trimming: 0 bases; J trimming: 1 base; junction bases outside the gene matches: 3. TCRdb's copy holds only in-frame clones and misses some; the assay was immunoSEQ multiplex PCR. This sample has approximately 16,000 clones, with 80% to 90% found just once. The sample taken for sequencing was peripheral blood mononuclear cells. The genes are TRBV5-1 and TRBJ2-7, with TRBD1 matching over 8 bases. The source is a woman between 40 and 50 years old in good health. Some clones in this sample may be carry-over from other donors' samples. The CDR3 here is CASSLGQGPSYEQYF. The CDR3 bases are TGCGCCAGCAGCTTGGGACAGGGGCCATCCTACGAGCAGTACTTC. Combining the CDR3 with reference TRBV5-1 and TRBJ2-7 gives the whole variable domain KAGVTQTPRYLIKTRGQQVTLSCSPISGHRSVSWYQQTPGQGLQFLFEYFSETQRNKGNFPGRFSGRQFSNSRSEMNVSTLELGDSALYLCASSLGQGPSYEQYFGPGTRLTVT.